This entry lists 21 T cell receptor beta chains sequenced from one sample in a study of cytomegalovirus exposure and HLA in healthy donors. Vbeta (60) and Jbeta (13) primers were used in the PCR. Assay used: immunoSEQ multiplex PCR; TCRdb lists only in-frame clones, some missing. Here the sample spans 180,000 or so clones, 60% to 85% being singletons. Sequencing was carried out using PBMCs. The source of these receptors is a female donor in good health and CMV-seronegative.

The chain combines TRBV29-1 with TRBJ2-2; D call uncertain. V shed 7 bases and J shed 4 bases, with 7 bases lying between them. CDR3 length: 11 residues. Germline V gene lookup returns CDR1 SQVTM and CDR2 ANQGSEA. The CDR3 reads CSGLRTGELFF. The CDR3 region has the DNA TGCAGCGGCTTGCGCACCGGGGAGCTGTTTTTT.

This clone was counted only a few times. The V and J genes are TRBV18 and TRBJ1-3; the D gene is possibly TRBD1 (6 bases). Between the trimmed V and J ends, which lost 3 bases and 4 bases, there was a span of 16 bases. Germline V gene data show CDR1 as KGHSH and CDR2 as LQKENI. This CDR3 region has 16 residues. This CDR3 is CASSPNRQAPGNTIYF. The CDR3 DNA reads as TGTGCCAGCTCACCGAACAGACAGGCACCCGGAAACACCATATATTTT.

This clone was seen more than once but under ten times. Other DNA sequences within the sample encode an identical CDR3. CDR3: CASSLGQGSYEQYF. For the CDR3, the DNA is TGTGCCAGCAGCCTCGGACAGGGGTCCTACGAGCAGTACTTC. J is TRBJ2-7 and V is TRBV5-4; 9 bases are a match to TRBD1. V was pared by 4 bases and J by 1 base, with 3 bases of the junction left unmatched. This CDR3 region has 14 residues. Germline V gene data show CDR1 as SGHNT and CDR2 as YYREEE (reference sequence).

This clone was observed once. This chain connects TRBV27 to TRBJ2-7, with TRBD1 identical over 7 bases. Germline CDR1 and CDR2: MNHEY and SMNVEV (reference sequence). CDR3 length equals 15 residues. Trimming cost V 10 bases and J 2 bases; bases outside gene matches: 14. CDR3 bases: TGTGCCAACATATCGAGGGACAGCTGCCCCTACGAGCAGTACTTC. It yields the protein CANISRDSCPYEQYF.

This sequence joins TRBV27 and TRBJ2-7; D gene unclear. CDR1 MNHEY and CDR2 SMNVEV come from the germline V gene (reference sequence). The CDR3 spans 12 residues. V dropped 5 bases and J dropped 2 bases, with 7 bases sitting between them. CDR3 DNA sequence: TGTGCCAGCAGTACTACCACCTACGAGCAGTACTTC. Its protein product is CASSTTTYEQYF.

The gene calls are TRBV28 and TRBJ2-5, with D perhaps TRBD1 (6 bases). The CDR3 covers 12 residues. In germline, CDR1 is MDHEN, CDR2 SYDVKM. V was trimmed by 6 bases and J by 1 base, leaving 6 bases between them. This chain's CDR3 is CASRDSQETQYF. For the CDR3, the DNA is TGTGCCAGCAGGGACAGCCAAGAGACCCAGTACTTC.

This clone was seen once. Here the CDR3 reads CASSYGRSEAFF. The CDR3 bases are TGTGCCAGCAGTTATGGCAGATCTGAAGCTTTCTTT. This chain connects TRBV6-5 to TRBJ1-1; D not certain. Trimming removed 3 bases at V and 6 bases at J, with 8 bases between. This CDR3 has 12 amino acids. Germline CDR1 and CDR2: MNHEY and SVGAGI.

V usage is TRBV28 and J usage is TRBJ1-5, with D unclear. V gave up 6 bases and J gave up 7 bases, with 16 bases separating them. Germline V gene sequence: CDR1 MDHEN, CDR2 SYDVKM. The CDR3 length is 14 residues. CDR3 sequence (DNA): TGTGCCAGCAGCCTAATTGCTGACTCCCAGCCCCAGCATTTT. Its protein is CASSLIADSQPQHF.

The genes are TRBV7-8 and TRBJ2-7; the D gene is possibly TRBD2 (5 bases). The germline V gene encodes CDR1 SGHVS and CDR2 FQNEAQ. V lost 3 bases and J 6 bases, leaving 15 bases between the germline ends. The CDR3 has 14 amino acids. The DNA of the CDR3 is TGTGCCAGCAGCTTGGCGGACTTCGGGCCCGAGCAGTACTTC. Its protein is CASSLADFGPEQYF.

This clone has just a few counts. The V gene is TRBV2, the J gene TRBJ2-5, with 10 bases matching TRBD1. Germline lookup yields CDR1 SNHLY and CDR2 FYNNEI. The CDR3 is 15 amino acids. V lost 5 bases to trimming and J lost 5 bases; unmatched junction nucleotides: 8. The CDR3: CASSIRQGAFETQYF. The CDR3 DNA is TGTGCCAGCAGTATCCGACAGGGGGCTTTTGAGACCCAGTACTTC.

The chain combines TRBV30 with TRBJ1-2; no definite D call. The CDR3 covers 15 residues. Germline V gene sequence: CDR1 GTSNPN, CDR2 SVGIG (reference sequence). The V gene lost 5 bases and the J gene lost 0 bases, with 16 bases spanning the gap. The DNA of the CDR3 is TGTGCCTGGGTTCTGGAAGACACCGCTAACTATGGCTACACCTTC. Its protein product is CAWVLEDTANYGYTF.

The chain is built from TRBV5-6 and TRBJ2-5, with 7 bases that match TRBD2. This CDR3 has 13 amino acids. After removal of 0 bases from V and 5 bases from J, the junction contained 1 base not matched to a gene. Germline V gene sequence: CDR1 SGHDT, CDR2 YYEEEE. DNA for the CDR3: TGTGCCAGCAGCTTGGACGGGGGGGAGACCCAGTACTTC. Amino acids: CASSLDGGETQYF.

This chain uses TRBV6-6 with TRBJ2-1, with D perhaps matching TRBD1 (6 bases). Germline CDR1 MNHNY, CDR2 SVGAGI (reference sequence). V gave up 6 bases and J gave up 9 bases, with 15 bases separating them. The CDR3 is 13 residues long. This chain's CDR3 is CASRQGGWTEQFF. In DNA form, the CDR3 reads TGTGCCAGCAGACAGGGCGGGTGGACTGAGCAGTTCTTC.

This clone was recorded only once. The CDR3 protein is CASSLQGASGNTIYF. The CDR3 bases are TGTGCCAGCAGCCTACAGGGGGCTTCTGGAAACACCATATATTTT. The chain is built from TRBV7-3 and TRBJ1-3, with 9 bases identical to TRBD1. Germline V gene lookup returns CDR1 SGHTA and CDR2 FQGTGA. There are 15 residues in the CDR3. V gave up 5 bases and J gave up 1 base; unmatched junction bases: 3.

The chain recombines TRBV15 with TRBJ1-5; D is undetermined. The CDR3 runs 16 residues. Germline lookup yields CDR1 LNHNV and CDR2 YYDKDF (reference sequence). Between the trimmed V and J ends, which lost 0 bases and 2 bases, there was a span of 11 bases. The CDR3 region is CATSRDLARGNQPQHF. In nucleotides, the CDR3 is TGTGCCACCAGCAGAGATCTCGCGAGGGGCAATCAGCCCCAGCATTTT. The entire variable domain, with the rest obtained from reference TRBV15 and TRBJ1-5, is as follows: DAMVIQNPRYQVTQFGKPVTLSCSQTLNHNVMYWYQQKSSQAPKLLFHYYDKDFNNEADTPDNFQSRRPNTSFCFLDIRSPGLGDTAMYLCATSRDLARGNQPQHFGDGTRLSIL.

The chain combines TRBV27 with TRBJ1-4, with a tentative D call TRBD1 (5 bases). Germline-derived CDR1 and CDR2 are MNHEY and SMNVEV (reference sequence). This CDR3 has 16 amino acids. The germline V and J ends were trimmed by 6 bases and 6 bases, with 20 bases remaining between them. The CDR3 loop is CASRSYGGVRDEKLFF. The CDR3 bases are TGTGCCAGCAGATCCTATGGGGGGGTCAGGGATGAAAAACTGTTTTTT.

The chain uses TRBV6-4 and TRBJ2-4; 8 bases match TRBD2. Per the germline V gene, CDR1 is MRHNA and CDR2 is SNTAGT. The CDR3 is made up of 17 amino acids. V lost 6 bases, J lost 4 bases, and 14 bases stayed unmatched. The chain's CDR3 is CASSLPGLDLGKNIQYF. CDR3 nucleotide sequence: TGTGCCAGCAGCCTACCGGGACTAGATTTGGGAAAAAACATTCAGTACTTC.

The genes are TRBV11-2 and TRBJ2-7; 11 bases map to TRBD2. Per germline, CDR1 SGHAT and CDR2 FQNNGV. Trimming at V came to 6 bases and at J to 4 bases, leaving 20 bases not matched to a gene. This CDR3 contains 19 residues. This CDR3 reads CASSLGGAALGTSGYEQYF. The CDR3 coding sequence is TGTGCCAGCAGTCTTGGAGGGGCGGCTCTTGGGACTAGCGGTTACGAGCAGTACTTC.

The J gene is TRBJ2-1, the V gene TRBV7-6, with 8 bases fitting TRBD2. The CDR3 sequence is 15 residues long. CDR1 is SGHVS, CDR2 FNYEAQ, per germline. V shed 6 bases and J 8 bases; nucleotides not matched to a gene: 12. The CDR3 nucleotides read TGTGCCAGCAGTTCTCTCACGGGGGGGCCGGATGAGCAGTTCTTC. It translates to CASSSLTGGPDEQFF.

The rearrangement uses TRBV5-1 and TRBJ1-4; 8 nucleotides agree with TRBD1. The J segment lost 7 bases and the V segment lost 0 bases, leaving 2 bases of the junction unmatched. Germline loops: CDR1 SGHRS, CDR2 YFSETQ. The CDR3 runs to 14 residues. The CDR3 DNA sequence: TGCGCCAGCAGCTTGGGGACAGGGATTGAAAAACTGTTTTTT. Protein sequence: CASSLGTGIEKLFF.

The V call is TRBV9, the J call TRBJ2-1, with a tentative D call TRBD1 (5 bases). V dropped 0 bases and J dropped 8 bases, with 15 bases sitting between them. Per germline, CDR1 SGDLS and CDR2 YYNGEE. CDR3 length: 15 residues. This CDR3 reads CASSVGLLIGDEQFF. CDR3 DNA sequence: TGTGCCAGCAGCGTAGGGCTCCTAATAGGGGATGAGCAGTTCTTC.